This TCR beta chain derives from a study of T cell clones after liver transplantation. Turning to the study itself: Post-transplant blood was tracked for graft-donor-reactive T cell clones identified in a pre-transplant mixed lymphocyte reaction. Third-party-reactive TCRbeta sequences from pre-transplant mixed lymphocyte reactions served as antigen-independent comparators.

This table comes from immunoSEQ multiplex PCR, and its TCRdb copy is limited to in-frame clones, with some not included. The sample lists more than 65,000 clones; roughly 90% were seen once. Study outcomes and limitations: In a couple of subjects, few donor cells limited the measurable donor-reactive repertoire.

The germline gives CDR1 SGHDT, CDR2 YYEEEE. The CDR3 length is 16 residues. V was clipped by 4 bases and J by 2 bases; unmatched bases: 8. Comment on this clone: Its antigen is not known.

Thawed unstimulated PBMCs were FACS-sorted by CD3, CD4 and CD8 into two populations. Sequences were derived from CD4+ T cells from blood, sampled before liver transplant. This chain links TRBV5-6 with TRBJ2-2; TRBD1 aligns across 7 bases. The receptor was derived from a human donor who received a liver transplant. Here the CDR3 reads CASSISGGRNTGELFF. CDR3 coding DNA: TGTGCCAGCAGCATATCAGGGGGACGTAACACCGGGGAGCTGTTTTTT.